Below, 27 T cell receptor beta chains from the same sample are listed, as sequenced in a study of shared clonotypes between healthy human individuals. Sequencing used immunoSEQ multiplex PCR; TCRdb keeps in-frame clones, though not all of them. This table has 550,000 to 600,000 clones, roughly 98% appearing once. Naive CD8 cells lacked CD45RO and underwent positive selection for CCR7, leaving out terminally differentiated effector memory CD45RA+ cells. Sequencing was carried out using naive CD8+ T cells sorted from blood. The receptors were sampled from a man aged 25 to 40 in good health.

CDR3 residues: CASSFESGGVYEQYF. The CDR3 DNA reads TGTGCCAGCAGCTTCGAATCAGGAGGGGTCTACGAGCAGTACTTC. J is TRBJ2-7 and V is TRBV5-6; D may be TRBD2 (6 bases). V was shortened by 2 bases and J by 3 bases, with 15 bases between the two germline ends. CDR1 SGHDT and CDR2 YYEEEE come from the germline V gene. CDR3 length: 15 amino acids. The full variable domain, rest sourced from reference TRBV5-6 and TRBJ2-7, is DAGVTQSPTHLIKTRGQQVTLRCSPKSGHDTVSWYQQALGQGPQFIFQYYEEEERQRGNFPDRFSGHQFPNYSSELNVNALLLGDSALYLCASSFESGGVYEQYFGPGTRLTVT.

The CDR3 loop reads CASSLDPRAGNIQYF. DNA of the CDR3: TGTGCCAGCAGCTTAGATCCCAGGGCAGGGAACATTCAGTACTTC. The chain uses TRBV11-2 and TRBJ2-4; weak D call: TRBD1 (5 bases). CDR1 SGHAT and CDR2 FQNNGV come from the germline V gene. The CDR3 runs to 15 residues. The V gene lost 0 bases and the J gene lost 7 bases, with 13 bases spanning the gap.

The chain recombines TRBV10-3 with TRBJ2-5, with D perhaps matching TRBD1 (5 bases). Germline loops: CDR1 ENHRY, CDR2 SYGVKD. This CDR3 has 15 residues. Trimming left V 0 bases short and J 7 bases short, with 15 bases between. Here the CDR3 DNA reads TGTGCCATCAGTGAGTCGGGGCAGTGGGTTACGACCCAGTACTTC. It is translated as CAISESGQWVTTQYF.

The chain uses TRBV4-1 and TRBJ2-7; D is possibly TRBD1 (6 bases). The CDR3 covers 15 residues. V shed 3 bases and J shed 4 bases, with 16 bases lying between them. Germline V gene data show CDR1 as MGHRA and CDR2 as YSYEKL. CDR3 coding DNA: TGCGCCAGCAGCCATTCAGGGGAACTAGGGTACGAGCAGTACTTC. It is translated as CASSHSGELGYEQYF.

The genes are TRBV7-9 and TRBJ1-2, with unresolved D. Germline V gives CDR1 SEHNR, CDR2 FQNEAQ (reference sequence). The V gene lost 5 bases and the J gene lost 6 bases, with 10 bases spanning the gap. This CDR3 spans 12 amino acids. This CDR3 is CASSRTGDGYTF. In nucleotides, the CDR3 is TGTGCCAGCAGCCGTACGGGAGATGGCTACACCTTC.

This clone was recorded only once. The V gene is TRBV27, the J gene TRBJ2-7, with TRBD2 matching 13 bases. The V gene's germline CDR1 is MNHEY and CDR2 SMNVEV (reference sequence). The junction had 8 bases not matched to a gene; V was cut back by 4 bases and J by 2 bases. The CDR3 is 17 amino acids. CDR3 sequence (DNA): TGTGCCAGCAGTTCTTCTTGGACTAGCGGGAGAGCCTACGAGCAGTACTTC. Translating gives CASSSSWTSGRAYEQYF.

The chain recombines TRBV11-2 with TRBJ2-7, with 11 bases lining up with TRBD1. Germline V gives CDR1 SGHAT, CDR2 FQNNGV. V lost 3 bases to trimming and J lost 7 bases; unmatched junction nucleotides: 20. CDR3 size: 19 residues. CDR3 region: CASSFIGQGALSSTREQYF. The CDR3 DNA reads TGTGCCAGCAGCTTCATCGGACAGGGGGCTTTATCATCTACTAGAGAGCAGTACTTC.

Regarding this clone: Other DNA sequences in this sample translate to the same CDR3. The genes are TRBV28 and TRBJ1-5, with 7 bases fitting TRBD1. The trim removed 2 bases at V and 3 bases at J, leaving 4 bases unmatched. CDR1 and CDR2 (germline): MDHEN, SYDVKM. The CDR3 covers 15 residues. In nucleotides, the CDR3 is TGTGCCAGCAGTTTACCGGGACAGCCCAATCAGCCCCAGCATTTT. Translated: CASSLPGQPNQPQHF.

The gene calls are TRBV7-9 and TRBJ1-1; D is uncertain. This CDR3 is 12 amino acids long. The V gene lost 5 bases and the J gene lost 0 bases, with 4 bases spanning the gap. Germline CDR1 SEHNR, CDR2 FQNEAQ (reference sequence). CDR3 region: CASSAMNTEAFF. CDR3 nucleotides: TGTGCCAGCAGCGCGATGAACACTGAAGCTTTCTTT.

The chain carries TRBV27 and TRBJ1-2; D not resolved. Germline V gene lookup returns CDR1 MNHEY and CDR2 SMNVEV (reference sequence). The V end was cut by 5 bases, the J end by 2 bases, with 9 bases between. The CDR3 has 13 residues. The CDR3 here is CASSHRKNYGYTF. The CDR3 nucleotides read TGTGCCAGCAGTCATAGAAAAAACTATGGCTACACCTTC.

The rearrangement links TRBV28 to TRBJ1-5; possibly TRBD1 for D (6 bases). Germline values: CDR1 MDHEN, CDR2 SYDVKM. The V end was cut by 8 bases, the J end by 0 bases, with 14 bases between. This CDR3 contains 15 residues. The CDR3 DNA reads TGTGCCAGCTCTGCTGGGACAAGTAGCAATCAGCCCCAGCATTTT. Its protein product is CASSAGTSSNQPQHF.

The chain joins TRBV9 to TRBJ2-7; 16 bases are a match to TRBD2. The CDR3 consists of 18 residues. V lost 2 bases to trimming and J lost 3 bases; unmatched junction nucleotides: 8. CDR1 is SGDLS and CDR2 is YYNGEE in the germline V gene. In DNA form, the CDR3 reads TGTGCCAGCAGCGTCGAGGGACTAGCGGGAGGGCCCTTCTACGAGCAGTACTTC. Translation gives CASSVEGLAGGPFYEQYF.

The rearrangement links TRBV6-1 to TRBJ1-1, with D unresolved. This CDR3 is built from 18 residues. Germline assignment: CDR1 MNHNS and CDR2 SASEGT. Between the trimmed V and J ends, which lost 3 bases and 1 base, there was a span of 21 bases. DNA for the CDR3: TGTGCCAGCAGTGACCCTTCAACGGGATACAGAGAGAACACTGAAGCTTTCTTT. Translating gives CASSDPSTGYRENTEAFF.

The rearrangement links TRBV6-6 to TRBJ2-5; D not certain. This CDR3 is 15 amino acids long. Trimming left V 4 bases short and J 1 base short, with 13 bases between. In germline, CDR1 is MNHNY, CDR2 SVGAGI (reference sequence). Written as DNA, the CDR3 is TGTGCCAGCAGTTCCCCGAGGAAGAGCCAAGAGACCCAGTACTTC. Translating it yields CASSSPRKSQETQYF.

The CDR3: CASREAGNNEQFF. In DNA form, the CDR3 reads TGTGCCAGCAGGGAGGCTGGCAACAATGAGCAGTTCTTC. The rearrangement uses TRBV7-9 and TRBJ2-1; D is possibly TRBD2 (5 bases). V shed 6 bases and J shed 5 bases, with 11 bases lying between them. The germline gives CDR1 SEHNR, CDR2 FQNEAQ (reference sequence). The CDR3 consists of 13 residues.

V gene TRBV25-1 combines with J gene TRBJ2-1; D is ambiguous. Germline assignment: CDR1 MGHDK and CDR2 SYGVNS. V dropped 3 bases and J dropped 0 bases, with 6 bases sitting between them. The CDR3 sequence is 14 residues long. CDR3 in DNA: TGTGCCAGCAGTGAGGGCGGCTCCTACAATGAGCAGTTCTTC. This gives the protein CASSEGGSYNEQFF.

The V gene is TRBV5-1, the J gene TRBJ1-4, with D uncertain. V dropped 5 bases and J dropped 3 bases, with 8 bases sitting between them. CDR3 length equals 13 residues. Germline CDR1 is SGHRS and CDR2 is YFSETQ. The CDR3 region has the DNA TGCGCCAGCAGGGGAGAGGCTAATGAAAAACTGTTTTTT. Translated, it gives CASRGEANEKLFF.

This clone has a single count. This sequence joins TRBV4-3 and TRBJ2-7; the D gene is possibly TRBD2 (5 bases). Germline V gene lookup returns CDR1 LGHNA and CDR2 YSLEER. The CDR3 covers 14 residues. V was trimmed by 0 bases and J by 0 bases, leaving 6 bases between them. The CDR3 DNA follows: TGCGCCAGCAGCCAAGAAGAGGGCTCCTACGAGCAGTACTTC. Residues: CASSQEEGSYEQYF.

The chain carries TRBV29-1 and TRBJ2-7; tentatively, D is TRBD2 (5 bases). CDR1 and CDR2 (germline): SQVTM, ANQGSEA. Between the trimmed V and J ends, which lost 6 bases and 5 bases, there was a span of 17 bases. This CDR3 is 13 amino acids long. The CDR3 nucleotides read TGCAGCGTCCCTTCCCCGGGAAGGAACGAGCAGTACTTC. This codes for CSVPSPGRNEQYF.

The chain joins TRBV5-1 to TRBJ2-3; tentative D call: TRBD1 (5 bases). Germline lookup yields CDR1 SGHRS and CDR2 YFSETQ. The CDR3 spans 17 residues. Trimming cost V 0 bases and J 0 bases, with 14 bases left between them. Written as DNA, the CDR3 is TGCGCCAGCAGCTTGGGGGGCATTACCACTAGCACAGATACGCAGTATTTT. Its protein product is CASSLGGITTSTDTQYF.

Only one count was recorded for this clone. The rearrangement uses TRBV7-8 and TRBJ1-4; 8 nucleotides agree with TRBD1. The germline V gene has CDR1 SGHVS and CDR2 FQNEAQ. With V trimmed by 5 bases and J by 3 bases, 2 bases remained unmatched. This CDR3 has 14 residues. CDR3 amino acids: CASSPTGANEKLFF. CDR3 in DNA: TGTGCCAGCAGCCCGACAGGGGCTAATGAAAAACTGTTTTTT. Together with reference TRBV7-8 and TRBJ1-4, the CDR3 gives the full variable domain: GAGVSQSPRYKVAKRGQDVALRCDPISGHVSLFWYQQALGQGPEFLTYFQNEAQLDKSGLPSDRFFAERPEGSVSTLKIQRTQQEDSAVYLCASSPTGANEKLFFGSGTQLSVL.

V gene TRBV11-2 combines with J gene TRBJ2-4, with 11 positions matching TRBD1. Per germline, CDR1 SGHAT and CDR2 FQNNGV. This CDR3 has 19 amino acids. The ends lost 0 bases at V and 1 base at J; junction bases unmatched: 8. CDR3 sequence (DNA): TGTGCCAGCAGCTTAGATTGGAAGGACAGGGGGCTTGCCAAAAACATTCAGTACTTC. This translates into CASSLDWKDRGLAKNIQYF.

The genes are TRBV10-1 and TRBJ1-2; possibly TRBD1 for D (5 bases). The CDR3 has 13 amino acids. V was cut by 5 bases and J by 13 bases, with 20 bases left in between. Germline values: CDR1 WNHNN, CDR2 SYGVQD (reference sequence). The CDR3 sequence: CASSNRDRDPLTF. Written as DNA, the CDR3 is TGCGCCAGCAGTAACCGGGACCGGGACCCGCTCACCTTC.

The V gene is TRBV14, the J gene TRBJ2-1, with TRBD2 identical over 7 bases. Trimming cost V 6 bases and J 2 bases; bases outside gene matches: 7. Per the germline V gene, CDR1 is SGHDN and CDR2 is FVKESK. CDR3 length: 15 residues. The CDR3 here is CASSQSGKPYNEQFF. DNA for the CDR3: TGTGCCAGCAGTCAAAGCGGGAAGCCCTACAATGAGCAGTTCTTC.

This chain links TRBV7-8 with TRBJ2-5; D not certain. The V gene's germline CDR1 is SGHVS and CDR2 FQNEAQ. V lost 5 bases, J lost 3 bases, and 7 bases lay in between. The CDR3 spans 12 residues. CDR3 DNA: TGTGCCAGCAGCACGCCGAAAGAGACCCAGTACTTC. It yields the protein CASSTPKETQYF.

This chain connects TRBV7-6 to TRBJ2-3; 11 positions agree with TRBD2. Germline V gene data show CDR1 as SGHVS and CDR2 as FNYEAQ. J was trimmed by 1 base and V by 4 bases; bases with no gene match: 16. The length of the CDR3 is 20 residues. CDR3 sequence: CASSSTLAGVNPGGTDTQYF. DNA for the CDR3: TGTGCCAGCAGCTCGACACTAGCGGGAGTAAATCCGGGTGGCACAGATACGCAGTATTTT.

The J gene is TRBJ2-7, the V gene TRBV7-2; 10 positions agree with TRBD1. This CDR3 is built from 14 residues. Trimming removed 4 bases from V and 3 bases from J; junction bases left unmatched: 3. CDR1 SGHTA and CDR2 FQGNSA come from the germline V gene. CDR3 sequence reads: CASSSGDRGYEQYF. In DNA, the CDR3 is TGTGCCAGCAGCTCGGGGGACAGGGGCTACGAGCAGTACTTC.